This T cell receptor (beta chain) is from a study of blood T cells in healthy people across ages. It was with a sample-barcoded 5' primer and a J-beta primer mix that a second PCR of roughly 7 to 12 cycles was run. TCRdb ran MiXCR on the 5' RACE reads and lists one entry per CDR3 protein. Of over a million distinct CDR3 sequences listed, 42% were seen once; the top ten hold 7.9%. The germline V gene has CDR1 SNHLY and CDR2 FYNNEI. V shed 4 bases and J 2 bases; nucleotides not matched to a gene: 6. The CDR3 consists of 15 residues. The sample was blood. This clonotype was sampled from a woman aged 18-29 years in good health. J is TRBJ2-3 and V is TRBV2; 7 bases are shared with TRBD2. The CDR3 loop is CASSAEAGTTDTQYF. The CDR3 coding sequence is TGTGCCAGCAGTGCCGAAGCGGGAACCACAGATACGCAGTATTTT.